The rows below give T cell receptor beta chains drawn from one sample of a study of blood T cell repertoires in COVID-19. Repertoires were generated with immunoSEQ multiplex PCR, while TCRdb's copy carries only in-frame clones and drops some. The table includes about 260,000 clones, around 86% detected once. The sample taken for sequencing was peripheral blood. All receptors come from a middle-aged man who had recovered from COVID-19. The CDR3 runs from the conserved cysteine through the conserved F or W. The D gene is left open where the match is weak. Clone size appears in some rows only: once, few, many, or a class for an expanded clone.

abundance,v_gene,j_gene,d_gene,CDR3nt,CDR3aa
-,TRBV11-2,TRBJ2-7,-,TGTGCCAGCAGCAGCTTGGTAGTAACCTACGAGCAGTACTTC,CASSSLVVTYEQYF
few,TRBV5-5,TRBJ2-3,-,TGTGCCAGCAGCTTGTCGGGAGATACGCAGTATTTT,CASSLSGDTQYF
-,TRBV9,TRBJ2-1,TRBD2,TGTGCCAGCACCCAAGCGGGAGGCGTCAATGAGCAGTTCTTC,CASTQAGGVNEQFF
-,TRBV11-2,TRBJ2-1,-,TGTGCCAGCAGCTTAGAGGGGGCCGATGAGCAGTTCTTC,CASSLEGADEQFF
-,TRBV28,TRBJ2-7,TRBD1,TGTGCCAGCCGCCGACAGGGGGGCTACGAGCAGTACTTC,CASRRQGGYEQYF
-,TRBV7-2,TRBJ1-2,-,TGTGCCAGCAGCCCCACCGGGGGGTTGGCTTATGGCTACACCTTC,CASSPTGGLAYGYTF
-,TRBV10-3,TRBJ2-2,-,TGTGCCATCAGTAGACGCACACAACGGGGTTTTGAAACCGGGGAGCTGTTTTTT,CAISRRTQRGFETGELFF
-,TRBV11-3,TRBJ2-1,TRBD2,TGTGCCAGCAGCGAAGCGGGAGTCTATAGGAATGAGCAGTTCTTC,CASSEAGVYRNEQFF
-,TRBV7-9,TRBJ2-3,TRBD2,TGTGCCAGCAGCTCTACTAGCGGAGGCACAGATACGCAGTATTTT,CASSSTSGGTDTQYF
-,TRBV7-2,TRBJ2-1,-,TGTGCCAGCAGCTTAGATATTAGCGCCTACAATGAGCAGTTCTTC,CASSLDISAYNEQFF
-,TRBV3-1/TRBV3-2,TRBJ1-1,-,TGTGCCAGCAGCCATTCGGACAGACAAAACACTGAAGCTTTCTTT,CASSHSDRQNTEAFF
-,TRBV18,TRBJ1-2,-,TGTGCCAGCTCAAAACCGGGACTCGAGAACTATGGCTACACCTTC,CASSKPGLENYGYTF
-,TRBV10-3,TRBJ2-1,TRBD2,TGTGCCATCAGTGAGCTAGGGCTAGCGGGGAGGGATGAGCAGTTCTTC,CAISELGLAGRDEQFF
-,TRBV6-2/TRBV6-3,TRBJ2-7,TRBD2,TGTGCCAGCAGTTACTCGAAATCGGCGGGAGCCTACGAGCAGTACTTC,CASSYSKSAGAYEQYF
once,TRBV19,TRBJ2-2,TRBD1,TGTGCCAGTACCCCTAAGGGACAGCGCACCGGGGAGCTGTTTTTT,CASTPKGQRTGELFF
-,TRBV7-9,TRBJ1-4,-,TGTGCCAGCAGCCCCCGGGACAAGTGGTTCACTAATGAAAAACTGTTTTTT,CASSPRDKWFTNEKLFF
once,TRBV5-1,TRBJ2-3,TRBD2,TGCGCCAGCAGGCGGCTAGCGGTCACAGATACGCAGTATTTT,CASRRLAVTDTQYF
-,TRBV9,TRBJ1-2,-,TGTGCCAGCTCCGAAACGGCGGGGCGCTATGGCTACACCTTC,CASSETAGRYGYTF
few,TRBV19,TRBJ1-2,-,TGTGCCAGTAGTATATCTGGGCCCTATGGCTACACCTTC,CASSISGPYGYTF
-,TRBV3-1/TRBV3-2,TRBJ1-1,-,TGTGCCAGCAGCCAGGGCTCAGTTGAAGCTTTCTTT,CASSQGSVEAFF
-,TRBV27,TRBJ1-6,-,TGTGCCAGCAGTTTAGAGGGGGTCTCCTATAATTCACCCCTCCACTTT,CASSLEGVSYNSPLHF
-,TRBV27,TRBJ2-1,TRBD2,TGTGCCAGCAGACTTAGCGGGAGCCCGTACAATGAGCAGTTCTTC,CASRLSGSPYNEQFF
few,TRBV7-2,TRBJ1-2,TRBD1,TGTGCCAGCAGCTTAGTCCCAGGGGGCGATAGGACCACCTTC,CASSLVPGGDRTTF
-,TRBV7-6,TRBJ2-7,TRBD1,TGTGCCAGCAGCCTAACGACAGGGACCTACGAGCAGTACTTC,CASSLTTGTYEQYF
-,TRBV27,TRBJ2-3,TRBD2,TGTGCCAGCAGTTCACAAGGACTAGCGAGAAGCACAGATACGCAGTATTTT,CASSSQGLARSTDTQYF
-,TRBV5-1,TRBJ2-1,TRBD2,TGCGCCAGCAGCTGGACTAGCGGGAGGGCCGTTGAGCAGTTCTTC,CASSWTSGRAVEQFF
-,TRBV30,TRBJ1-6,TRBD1,TGTGCCTGGAGACGGGACAGAGATTCACCCCTCCACTTT,CAWRRDRDSPLHF
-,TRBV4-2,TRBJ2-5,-,TGTGCCAGCAGCCAAGACTTAGCGGAAGAGACCCAGTACTTC,CASSQDLAEETQYF
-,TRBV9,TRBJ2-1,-,TGTGCCAGCAGCGGAGGACATGTTTTATACAATGAGCAGTTCTTC,CASSGGHVLYNEQFF
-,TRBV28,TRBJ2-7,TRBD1,TGTGCCACAGACAGGGCGTCGAGTACATCCTACGAGCAGTACTTC,CATDRASSTSYEQYF
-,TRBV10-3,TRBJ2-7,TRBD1,TGTGCCATCAGTGACCCCGGACAGGGGGCGTTTTCTCATTACGAGCAGTACTTC,CAISDPGQGAFSHYEQYF
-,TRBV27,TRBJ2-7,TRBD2,TGTGCCAGCAGTTTATCAGGGACTAGCGGGGGGGCCTGGGACTCCTACGAGCAGTACTTC,CASSLSGTSGGAWDSYEQYF
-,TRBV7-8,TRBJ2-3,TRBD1,TGTGCCAGCAGCTACCGACGGTCGGGACAGGGAGGGGGTACGCAGTATTTT,CASSYRRSGQGGGTQYF
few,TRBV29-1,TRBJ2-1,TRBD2,TGCAGCGTTGAAGGACTAGCGGACAGCTCCTACAATGAGCAGTTCTTC,CSVEGLADSSYNEQFF
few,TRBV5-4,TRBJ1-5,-,TGTGCCAGCAGCTTGGATGGGCTCCTTGGCAATCAGCCCCAGCATTTT,CASSLDGLLGNQPQHF
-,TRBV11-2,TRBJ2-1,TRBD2,TGTGCCAGCAGCTTAAGACTAGCAGCCTACAATGAGCAGTTCTTC,CASSLRLAAYNEQFF
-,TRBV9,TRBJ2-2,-,TGTGCCAGCAGCCTCAGGCTAGCCGGGGGGGAGCTGTTTTTT,CASSLRLAGGELFF
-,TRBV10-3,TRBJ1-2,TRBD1,TGTGCCATACGCGACAGGGAGGAAGGCTACACCTTC,CAIRDREEGYTF
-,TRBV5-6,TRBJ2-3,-,TGTGCCAGCAGCTACCGGGACTCCAACCCGCCAGATACGCAGTATTTT,CASSYRDSNPPDTQYF
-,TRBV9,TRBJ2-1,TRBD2,TGTGCCAGCAGCGAACGACTAGCGCCTTACAATGAGCAGTTCTTC,CASSERLAPYNEQFF
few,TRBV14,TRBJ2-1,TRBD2,TGTGCCAGCAGCCTGCGAACGGGACTAGCGGGCAATGAGCAGTTCTTC,CASSLRTGLAGNEQFF
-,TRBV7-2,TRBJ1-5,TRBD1,TGTGCCAGCAGCGACCGGACAGGGGGGTATAGCAATCAGCCCCAGCATTTT,CASSDRTGGYSNQPQHF
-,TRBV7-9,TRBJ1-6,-,TGTGCCAGCAGCTTACTCTCGCCAGGCCAGTCACCCCTCCACTTT,CASSLLSPGQSPLHF